These 6 T cell receptor beta chains originate from one sample sequenced in a study of regulatory T cells in long-lasting Graves disease. Time point here: newly diagnosed GD, antithyroid drugs for less than 3 months. Making the TCR library involved RNA that had been extracted from PBMCs. Construction of TCR beta libraries relied on iRepertoire HTBI primers and on Arm-PCR targeting CDR3 regions. TCRdb reanalysed the multiplex PCR reads using MiXCR and keeps one entry per CDR3 protein. The sample contains approximately 250,000 distinct CDR3 sequences, around 16% of which appear only once. Sequences were derived from peripheral blood mononuclear cells (PBMCs), sampled at new diagnosis, from a patient treated with antithyroid drugs. The receptors come from a female donor with Graves disease.

This clonotype was observed many times. The rearrangement joins TRBV6-1 to TRBJ1-4; 7 bases fit TRBD1. Germline trimming cut 0 bases from V and 4 bases from J; bases unmatched to any gene: 8. Germline loops: CDR1 MNHNS, CDR2 SASEGT. CDR3 size: 17 residues. Here the CDR3 DNA reads TGTGCCAGCAGTGAAGCGGAGAGGACAGGCGATAATGAAAAACTGTTTTTT. Translated, it gives CASSEAERTGDNEKLFF.

This clonotype was seen at least ten times. The CDR3 coding sequence is TGTGCCAGCAGCGTAGACAGGCAAAGGGGCTACACCTTC. It specifies CASSVDRQRGYTF. The chain has TRBV2 and TRBJ1-2; D perhaps matches TRBD1 (6 bases). V was cut by 6 bases and J by 8 bases, with 16 bases left in between. The CDR3 length is 13 residues. Germline V gene lookup returns CDR1 SNHLY and CDR2 FYNNEI.

Points on this clonotype: This may arise from a read error, as a much more abundant clone is one base away. The rearrangement uses TRBV5-1 and TRBJ2-3, with D possibly matching TRBD1 (5 bases). The CDR3 covers 15 residues. Germline V gene lookup returns CDR1 SGHRS and CDR2 YFSETQ. DNA for the CDR3: TGCACCAGCAGCTTAGAAGGGGCTGGCACAGATACGCAGTATTTT. This translates into CTSSLEGAGTDTQYF.

J is TRBJ2-6 and V is TRBV6-5; D might be TRBD2 (6 bases). Germline loops: CDR1 MNHEY, CDR2 SVGAGI. The CDR3 covers 16 residues. Trimming left V 2 bases short and J 4 bases short, with 12 bases between. Here the CDR3 DNA reads TGTGCCAGCAGTTACGCTCGTGGAGGGGGGGCCAACGTCCTGACTTTC. It specifies CASSYARGGGANVLTF.

About this clonotype itself: A much larger clone sits a single nucleotide away, making a read error possible. The chain carries TRBV4-1 and TRBJ2-2; a weak D match, TRBD2 (7 bases). This CDR3 has 16 amino acids. Germline V gene lookup returns CDR1 MGHRA and CDR2 YSYEKL. The CDR3 loop reads CASSQGGGERTGGLFF. The DNA of the CDR3 is TGCGCCAGCAGCCAAGGGGGGGGCGAAAGAACCGGGGGGCTGTTTTTT.

This chain connects TRBV14 to TRBJ1-1; no clear D gene. Trimming pared 4 bases from V and 3 bases from J, leaving 18 bases between. CDR3 length: 16 residues. CDR1 and CDR2 from the germline V gene are SGHDN and FVKESK. The CDR3 DNA reads as TGTGCCAGCAGCCCACCGGGCTTCCTGAGGGACACTGAAGCTTTCTTT. Amino acid sequence: CASSPPGFLRDTEAFF.